The next 3 T cell receptor beta chains were all read from a single sample in a study of PD-1 blockade in classical Hodgkin lymphoma (dated by TCRdb to the early 2020s). Library construction relied on the immunoSEQ multiplex PCR assay. Drawn from immuneACCESS, this table holds only the in-frame rearrangements with V and J called that TCRdb kept. Clones are partly lost; checked studies trace under half to an unresolved V gene and leave the rest unexplained. This sample gives tens of thousands of clones in total; 71% of them show up just once. Roughly 3.1% of the sample rests with the top ten. Sample time point, as interpreted from the label and publication: cycle 1 day 1 (C1D1), immediately before nivolumab initiation. Relapse after autologous stem cell transplantation had occurred in all trial patients, and cohorts A, B and C were distinguished by prior brentuximab vedotin exposure. The sequences come from peripheral blood mononuclear cells (PBMCs), collected at baseline. All receptors come from a human donor with classical Hodgkin lymphoma.

CDR3: CASRQRGGPYNEQFF. The CDR3, as DNA: TGTGCCAGCAGACAACGGGGGGGCCCCTACAATGAGCAGTTCTTC. The chain recombines TRBV28 with TRBJ2-1; 8 nucleotides align to TRBD2. The CDR3 contains 15 residues. From germline, CDR1 is MDHEN and CDR2 SYDVKM. Trimming took 6 bases from V and 2 from J; bases not matched to a gene: 6.

The CDR3 protein is CASSSGTGGNEQYF. The CDR3 DNA sequence: TGTGCCAGCAGTTCAGGGACAGGGGGCAACGAGCAGTACTTC. This chain links TRBV27 with TRBJ2-7, with 12 bases that match TRBD1. Germline V gene data show CDR1 as MNHEY and CDR2 as SMNVEV (reference sequence). Germline trimming cut 4 bases from V and 5 bases from J; bases unmatched to any gene: 3. The CDR3 has 14 residues.

The V call is TRBV23-1, the J call TRBJ2-7; D perhaps matches TRBD1 (5 bases). TRBV23-1 is an ORF, and what it does is uncertain. This CDR3 comprises 13 residues. Trimming removed 6 bases at V and 2 bases at J, with 11 bases between. Here the CDR3 reads CASRENRPYEQYF. The CDR3 nucleotides are TGCGCCAGCAGGGAGAACAGGCCCTACGAGCAGTACTTC.